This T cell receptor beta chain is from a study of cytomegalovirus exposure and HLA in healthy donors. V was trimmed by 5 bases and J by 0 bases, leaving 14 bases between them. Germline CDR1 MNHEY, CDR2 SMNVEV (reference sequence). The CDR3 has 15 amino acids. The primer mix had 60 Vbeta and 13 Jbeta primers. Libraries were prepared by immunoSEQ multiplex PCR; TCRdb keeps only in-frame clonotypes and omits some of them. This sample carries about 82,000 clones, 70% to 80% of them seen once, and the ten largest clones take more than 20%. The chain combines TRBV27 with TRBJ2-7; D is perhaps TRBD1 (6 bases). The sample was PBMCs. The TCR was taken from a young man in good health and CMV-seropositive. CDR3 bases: TGTGCCAGCAGTCCGACAGGCCCCAGCTCCTACGAGCAGTACTTC. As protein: CASSPTGPSSYEQYF.